These 26 T cell receptor beta chains share one sample of origin, sequenced in a study of blood T cell repertoires in COVID-19. Profiled with immunoSEQ multiplex PCR; TCRdb holds only in-frame clones, not every one. The sample contains about 160,000 clones, 70% to 90% of which appear only once. Sequenced material: PBMCs or T cells enriched from blood (not recorded which). The receptors here all came from a man aged 35 to 55 who had recovered from COVID-19.

A few counts support this clone. The genes are TRBV7-8 and TRBJ2-6; 7 nucleotides agree with TRBD1. J gave up 2 bases and V 5 bases, and 9 bases lay outside the gene matches. The CDR3 loop spans 17 amino acids. Per the germline V gene, CDR1 is SGHVS and CDR2 is FQNEAQ. CDR3 sequence: CASSRRQGRTGANVLTF. CDR3 coding DNA: TGTGCCAGCAGCAGACGACAGGGAAGAACTGGGGCCAACGTCCTGACTTTC.

The chain joins TRBV24-1 to TRBJ1-2; 10 positions match TRBD1. CDR1 and CDR2 (germline): KGHDR, SFDVKD. This CDR3 is 16 amino acids long. J gave up 6 bases and V 2 bases, and 8 bases lay outside the gene matches. CDR3 DNA: TGTGCCACCAGTGATTCGGGGACAGGGGCAGCTAATGGCTACACCTTC. This codes for CATSDSGTGAANGYTF.

This chain uses TRBV19 with TRBJ1-2, with 8 bases identical to TRBD1. The trim removed 5 bases at V and 7 bases at J, leaving 6 bases unmatched. The germline CDR1 and CDR2 sequences are LNHDA and SQIVND (reference sequence). This CDR3 has 13 residues. In nucleotides, the CDR3 is TGTGCCAGTAGTGCGGCCAGGGGGCTTGGCTACACCTTC. Amino acid sequence: CASSAARGLGYTF. Full variable domain (outside the CDR3, taken from reference TRBV19 and TRBJ1-2): DGGITQSPKYLFRKEGQNVTLSCEQNLNHDAMYWYRQDPGQGLRLIYYSQIVNDFQKGDIAEGYSVSREKKESFPLTVTSAQKNPTAFYLCASSAARGLGYTFGSGTRLTVV.

The chain has TRBV7-9 and TRBJ1-2; 7 positions match TRBD1. The V segment lost 4 bases and the J segment 2 bases; nucleotides outside the gene matches: 10. Per the germline V gene, CDR1 is SEHNR and CDR2 is FQNEAQ (reference sequence). CDR3 length equals 16 residues. CDR3: CASSWGQSYINYGYTF. The CDR3 DNA sequence: TGTGCCAGCAGCTGGGGACAGAGCTATATCAACTATGGCTACACCTTC.

This rearrangement joins TRBV19 to TRBJ1-6; D unclear. From germline, CDR1 is LNHDA and CDR2 SQIVND (reference sequence). Trimming took off 5 bases at V and 7 bases at J, with 12 bases between the two ends. The CDR3 consists of 14 residues. The CDR3, as DNA: TGTGCCAGTAGTGCGGCCCGGCAGAATTCACCCCTCCACTTT. Encoded protein: CASSAARQNSPLHF.

The genes are TRBV3-1 (or the pseudogene TRBV3-2) and TRBJ2-3; 10 nucleotides line up with TRBD2. The V and J ends lost 0 bases and 2 bases, in that order; junction bases with no gene match: 5. The CDR3 totals 17 residues. CDR1 LGHDT and CDR2 YNNKEL come from the germline V gene (reference sequence). As DNA, the CDR3 is TGTGCCAGCAGCCAAGATCGGCTAGCGGGGGACACAGATACGCAGTATTTT. It encodes CASSQDRLAGDTDTQYF.

This chain links TRBV18 with TRBJ1-1; D might be TRBD1 (6 bases). The CDR3 runs to 14 residues. Trimming left V 3 bases short and J 2 bases short, with 10 bases between. CDR1 KGHSH and CDR2 LQKENI come from the germline V gene. The CDR3 sequence is CASSPTGRNTEAFF. In DNA form, the CDR3 reads TGTGCCAGCTCACCGACAGGTCGTAACACTGAAGCTTTCTTT.

The V and J genes are TRBV6-1 and TRBJ2-1; the D gene is possibly TRBD1 (5 bases). The CDR3 is 15 amino acids. With 0 bases removed from V and 3 bases from J, the gap between germline ends came to 9 bases. The germline gives CDR1 MNHNS, CDR2 SASEGT. CDR3 sequence (DNA): TGTGCCAGCAGTGAAGCGGAACAGGTCTACAATGAGCAGTTCTTC. It codes for CASSEAEQVYNEQFF.

A word on this clone: Other DNA sequences in this sample translate to the same CDR3. The chain carries TRBV7-6 and TRBJ2-7; 7 positions match TRBD1. The CDR3 length is 12 residues. Germline assignment: CDR1 SGHVS and CDR2 FNYEAQ. Unmatched junction bases numbered 2, after V lost 5 bases and J lost 4 bases. The CDR3, as DNA: TGTGCCAGCAGCCCAGGGGGATACGAGCAGTACTTC. It encodes CASSPGGYEQYF. The full variable domain, rest sourced from reference TRBV7-6 and TRBJ2-7, is GAGVSQSPRYKVTKRGQDVALRCDPISGHVSLYWYRQALGQGPEFLTYFNYEAQQDKSGLPNDRFSAERPEGSISTLTIQRTEQRDSAMYRCASSPGGYEQYFGPGTRLTVT.

This chain links TRBV5-1 with TRBJ1-2, with D unresolved. The V gene's germline CDR1 is SGHRS and CDR2 YFSETQ. CDR3 length equals 15 residues. V lost 0 bases and J lost 3, with 12 bases in between. In DNA, the CDR3 is TGCGCCAGCAGCTTGGCCGCAGATTTACACTATGGCTACACCTTC. Residues: CASSLAADLHYGYTF.

The V call is TRBV5-6, the J call TRBJ1-1; the match to TRBD1 covers 7 bases. The CDR3 is 15 residues long. V shed 4 bases, J shed 3 bases, and the junction held 9 bases outside the gene matches. Germline-derived CDR1 and CDR2 are SGHDT and YYEEEE. The CDR3 region has the DNA TGTGCCAGCAGCACGCCGACAGGGCTTGACACTGAAGCTTTCTTT. Its protein is CASSTPTGLDTEAFF.

This clone was detected only a few times. The genes are TRBV2 and TRBJ1-1; D is uncertain. Germline V gives CDR1 SNHLY, CDR2 FYNNEI. The V gene lost 8 bases and the J gene lost 4 bases, with 23 bases spanning the gap. The CDR3 covers 16 residues. CDR3 in DNA: TGTGCCAGCTCACGGCAGAGTTGGGCCGAGAGCACTGAAGCTTTCTTT. Protein: CASSRQSWAESTEAFF.

The chain joins TRBV3-1 (or the pseudogene TRBV3-2) to TRBJ1-4; 7 bases map to TRBD1. Germline trimming cut 0 bases from V and 8 bases from J; bases unmatched to any gene: 6. The CDR3 loop spans 15 amino acids. Germline V gives CDR1 LGHDT, CDR2 YNNKEL (reference sequence). The DNA of the CDR3 is TGTGCCAGCAGCCAAGATACAGGGGTTTGGGAAAAACTGTTTTTT. Translated: CASSQDTGVWEKLFF.

CDR3 residues: CASSRAGSTDTQYF. CDR3 bases: TGCGCCAGCAGCCGAGCGGGTAGCACAGATACGCAGTATTTT. V and J are TRBV10-2 and TRBJ2-3, with D tentatively TRBD2 (6 bases). V was shortened by 6 bases and J by 0 bases, with 10 bases between the two germline ends. Germline CDR1 reads WSHSY; CDR2 reads SAAADI. The CDR3 has 14 residues.

V and J are TRBV14 and TRBJ2-2, with D possibly matching TRBD1 (6 bases). This CDR3 has 16 residues. Germline V gene sequence: CDR1 SGHDN, CDR2 FVKESK. The V and J ends lost 1 base and 7 bases respectively, with 16 bases between them. The CDR3 DNA is TGTGCCAGCAGCCAAGCCTGGGGGCCGAGCGGCGGGGAGCTGTTTTTT. Its translation: CASSQAWGPSGGELFF.

The chain uses TRBV12-3 or TRBV12-4 and TRBJ1-2; D possibly corresponds to TRBD1 (6 bases). V was shortened by 6 bases and J by 2 bases, with 10 bases between the two germline ends. CDR3 length equals 13 residues. The DNA of the CDR3 is TGTGCCAGCAGCATCCAGGGGAACTATGGCTACACCTTC. This gives the protein CASSIQGNYGYTF.

The chain couples TRBV6-6 to TRBJ2-1, with unresolved D. Germline V CDR1 and CDR2: MNHNY, SVGAGI (reference sequence). V dropped 10 bases and J dropped 6 bases, with 13 bases sitting between them. The CDR3 is made up of 12 amino acids. The CDR3 bases are TGTGCCACCGTCGGTTCGAGCAATGAGCAGTTCTTC. Its translation is CATVGSSNEQFF.

The chain carries TRBV7-8 and TRBJ2-3, with 11 nucleotides matching TRBD2. The junction had 9 bases not matched to a gene; V was cut back by 0 bases and J by 4 bases. Germline assignment: CDR1 SGHVS and CDR2 FQNEAQ. The CDR3 runs to 18 residues. The CDR3 is CASSLAKIAGGPPDTQYF. Written as DNA, the CDR3 is TGTGCCAGCAGCTTAGCGAAGATAGCGGGGGGGCCTCCAGATACGCAGTATTTT.

V gene TRBV6-5 combines with J gene TRBJ1-5; 7 bases are shared with TRBD1. Germline CDR1 MNHEY, CDR2 SVGAGI. Germline trimming cut 6 bases from V and 2 bases from J; bases unmatched to any gene: 7. CDR3 length: 15 residues. DNA of the CDR3: TGTGCCAGCAGAACAGGGGCCCTAGGCAATCAGCCCCAGCATTTT. Amino acids: CASRTGALGNQPQHF.

The chain joins TRBV7-3 to TRBJ2-5; D might be TRBD2 (5 bases). Germline CDR1 reads SGHTA; CDR2 reads FQGTGA. The CDR3 is made up of 18 amino acids. V shed 8 bases and J shed 2 bases, with 27 bases lying between them. CDR3 sequence: CASLRGRTSSPPQETQYF. The CDR3 region has the DNA TGTGCCAGCCTCCGGGGTAGGACTTCCTCACCCCCACAAGAGACCCAGTACTTC.

The chain has TRBV18 and TRBJ2-1, with D unclear. Looked up from germline, CDR1 is KGHSH and CDR2 is LQKENI. V was clipped by 4 bases and J by 8 bases, with 15 bases between them. The CDR3 consists of 14 residues. The CDR3, as DNA: TGTGCCAGCTCACTTGACTCCCCCCGGGATGAGCAGTTCTTC. This sequence encodes CASSLDSPRDEQFF.

This clone was recorded only once. This chain joins TRBV30 and TRBJ1-1; no firm D call. Germline V gene lookup returns CDR1 GTSNPN and CDR2 SVGIG (reference sequence). V was trimmed by 0 bases and J by 0 bases, leaving 14 bases between them. The CDR3 length is 16 residues. The CDR3 loop is CAWSVYHFPLNTEAFF. DNA of the CDR3: TGTGCCTGGAGTGTCTATCACTTTCCTCTGAACACTGAAGCTTTCTTT.

A single count supports this clone. The rearrangement uses TRBV7-3 and TRBJ2-3, with 12 bases aligning to TRBD2. The CDR3 contains 16 residues. Germline trimming cut 5 bases from V and 2 bases from J; bases unmatched to any gene: 5. The germline V gene has CDR1 SGHTA and CDR2 FQGTGA. CDR3 amino acids: CASSPLAGGLTDTQYF. The CDR3 nucleotides read TGTGCCAGCAGCCCACTAGCGGGGGGCCTCACAGATACGCAGTATTTT.

The V and J genes are TRBV15 and TRBJ2-1; TRBD1 aligns across 9 bases. V trimming: 4 bases; J trimming: 6 bases; junction bases outside the gene matches: 7. Per the germline V gene, CDR1 is LNHNV and CDR2 is YYDKDF (reference sequence). This CDR3 comprises 15 residues. The DNA for the CDR3 is TGTGCCACCAGCACCCGGGACAGGGTCGGCAATGAGCAGTTCTTC. Amino acids: CATSTRDRVGNEQFF. The variable domain in full, completed from reference TRBV15 and TRBJ2-1, reads DAMVIQNPRYQVTQFGKPVTLSCSQTLNHNVMYWYQQKSSQAPKLLFHYYDKDFNNEADTPDNFQSRRPNTSFCFLDIRSPGLGDTAMYLCATSTRDRVGNEQFFGPGTRLTVL.

J is TRBJ2-5 and V is TRBV18; 8 positions match TRBD1. The V gene's germline CDR1 is KGHSH and CDR2 LQKENI. With V trimmed by 6 bases and J by 4 bases, 7 bases remained unmatched. There are 14 residues in the CDR3. In DNA, the CDR3 is TGTGCCAGCTCCGCCGACGACAGGGGAGAGACCCAGTACTTC. Translated: CASSADDRGETQYF.

V usage is TRBV5-1 and J usage is TRBJ2-2; D unresolved. The V gene's germline CDR1 is SGHRS and CDR2 YFSETQ. The CDR3 length is 14 residues. V gave up 2 bases and J gave up 4 bases, with 9 bases separating them. The DNA for the CDR3 is TGCGCCAGCAGCTTCTCCCGAGGCACCGGGGAGCTGTTTTTT. It specifies CASSFSRGTGELFF.